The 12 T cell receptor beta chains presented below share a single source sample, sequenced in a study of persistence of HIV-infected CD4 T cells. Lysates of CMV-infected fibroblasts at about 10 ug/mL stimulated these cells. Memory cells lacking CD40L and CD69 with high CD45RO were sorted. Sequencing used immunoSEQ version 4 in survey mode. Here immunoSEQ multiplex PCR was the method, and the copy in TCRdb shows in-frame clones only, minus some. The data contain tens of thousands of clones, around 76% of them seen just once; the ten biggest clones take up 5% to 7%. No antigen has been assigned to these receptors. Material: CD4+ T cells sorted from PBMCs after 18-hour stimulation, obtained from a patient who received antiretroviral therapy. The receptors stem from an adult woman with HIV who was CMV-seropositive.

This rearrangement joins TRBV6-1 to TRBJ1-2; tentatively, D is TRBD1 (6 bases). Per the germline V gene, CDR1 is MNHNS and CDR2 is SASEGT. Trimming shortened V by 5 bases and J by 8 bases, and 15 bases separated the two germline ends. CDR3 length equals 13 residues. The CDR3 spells CASSHLGGRGYTF. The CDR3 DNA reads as TGTGCCAGCAGTCACCTGGGGGGCAGGGGCTACACCTTC.

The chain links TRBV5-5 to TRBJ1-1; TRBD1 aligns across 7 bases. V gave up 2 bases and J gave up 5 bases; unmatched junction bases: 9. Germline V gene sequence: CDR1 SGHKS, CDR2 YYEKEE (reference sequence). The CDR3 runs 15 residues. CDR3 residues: CASSFEGARRTEAFF. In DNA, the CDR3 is TGTGCCAGCAGCTTTGAGGGGGCGCGTCGGACTGAAGCTTTCTTT.

The CDR3 DNA is TGTGCCAGCAGTCAAGGGACGATTAACACCGGGGAGCTGTTTTTT. As protein: CASSQGTINTGELFF. The V call is TRBV7-9, the J call TRBJ2-2; D possibly uses TRBD1 or TRBD2 (5 bases each). Germline V CDR1 and CDR2: SEHNR, FQNEAQ (reference sequence). Trimming pared 6 bases from V and 2 bases from J, leaving 13 bases between. The CDR3 sequence is 15 residues long.

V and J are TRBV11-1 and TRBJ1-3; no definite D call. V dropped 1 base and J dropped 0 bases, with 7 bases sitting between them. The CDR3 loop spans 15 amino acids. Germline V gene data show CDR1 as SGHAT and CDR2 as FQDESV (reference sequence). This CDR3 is CASSLGPTSGNTIYF. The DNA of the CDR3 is TGTGCCAGCAGCTTAGGACCGACCTCTGGAAACACCATATATTTT.

Here the CDR3 DNA reads TGTGCCAGTAGACCCCCTAGCGTCGCGAACACCGGGGAGCTGTTTTTT. Translating it yields CASRPPSVANTGELFF. This rearrangement joins TRBV19 to TRBJ2-2; a weak D match, TRBD2 (6 bases). The CDR3 is made up of 16 amino acids. The V and J ends lost 6 bases and 0 bases respectively, with 14 bases between them. In germline, CDR1 is LNHDA, CDR2 SQIVND (reference sequence).

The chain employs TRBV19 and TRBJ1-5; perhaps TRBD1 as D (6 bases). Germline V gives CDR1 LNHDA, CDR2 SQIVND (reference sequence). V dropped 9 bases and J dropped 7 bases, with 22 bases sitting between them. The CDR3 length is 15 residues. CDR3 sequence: CASTDVGGAKQPQHF. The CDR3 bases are TGTGCCAGCACGGACGTGGGGGGCGCGAAGCAGCCCCAGCATTTT.

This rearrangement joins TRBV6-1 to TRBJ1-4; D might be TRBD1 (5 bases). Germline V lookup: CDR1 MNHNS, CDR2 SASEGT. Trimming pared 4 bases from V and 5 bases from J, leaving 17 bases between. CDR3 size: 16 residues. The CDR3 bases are TGTGCCAGCAGTGTTGCTAACTGGCAGGGAAATGAAAAACTGTTTTTT. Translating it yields CASSVANWQGNEKLFF.

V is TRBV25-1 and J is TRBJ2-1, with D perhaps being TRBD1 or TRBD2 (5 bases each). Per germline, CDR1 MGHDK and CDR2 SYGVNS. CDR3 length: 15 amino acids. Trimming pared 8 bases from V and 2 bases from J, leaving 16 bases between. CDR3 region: CASLPRDGTYNEQFF. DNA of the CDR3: TGTGCCAGCCTGCCTCGGGACGGAACCTACAATGAGCAGTTCTTC.

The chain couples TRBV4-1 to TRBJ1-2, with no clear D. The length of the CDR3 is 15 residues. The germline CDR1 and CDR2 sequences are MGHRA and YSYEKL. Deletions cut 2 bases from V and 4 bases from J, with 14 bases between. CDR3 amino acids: CASSQREGRGYGYTF. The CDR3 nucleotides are TGCGCCAGCAGCCAACGGGAAGGGAGAGGCTATGGCTACACCTTC.

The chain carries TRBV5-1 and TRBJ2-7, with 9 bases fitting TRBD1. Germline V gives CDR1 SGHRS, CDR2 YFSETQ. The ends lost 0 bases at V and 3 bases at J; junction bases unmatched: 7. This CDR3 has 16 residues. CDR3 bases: TGCGCCAGCAGCTTGGGTCCACAGGGGGCGCTCTACGAGCAGTACTTC. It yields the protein CASSLGPQGALYEQYF.

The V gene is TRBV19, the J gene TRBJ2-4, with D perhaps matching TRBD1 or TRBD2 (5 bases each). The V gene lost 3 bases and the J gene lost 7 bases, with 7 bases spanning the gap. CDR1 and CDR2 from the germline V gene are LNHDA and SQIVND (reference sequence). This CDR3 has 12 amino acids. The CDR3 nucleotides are TGTGCCAGTAGTATCAGGGAGAACATTCAGTACTTC. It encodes CASSIRENIQYF.

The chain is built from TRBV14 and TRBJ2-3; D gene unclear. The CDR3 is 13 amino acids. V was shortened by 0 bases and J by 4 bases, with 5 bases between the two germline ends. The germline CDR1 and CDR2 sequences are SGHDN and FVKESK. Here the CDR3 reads CASSQDLADTQYF. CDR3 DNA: TGTGCCAGCAGCCAAGATTTGGCAGATACGCAGTATTTT.